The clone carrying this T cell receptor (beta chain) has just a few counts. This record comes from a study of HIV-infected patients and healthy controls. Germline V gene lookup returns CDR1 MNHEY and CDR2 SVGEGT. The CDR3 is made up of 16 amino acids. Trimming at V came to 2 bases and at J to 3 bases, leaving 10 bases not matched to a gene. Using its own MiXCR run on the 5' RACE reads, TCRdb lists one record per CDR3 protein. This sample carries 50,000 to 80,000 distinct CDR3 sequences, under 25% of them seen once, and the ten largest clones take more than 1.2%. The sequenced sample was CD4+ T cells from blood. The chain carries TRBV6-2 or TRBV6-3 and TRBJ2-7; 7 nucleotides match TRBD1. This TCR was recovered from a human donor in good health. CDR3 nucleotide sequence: TGTGCCAGCAGTTACCCGACAGGGAGAAACGTCTACGAGCAGTACTTC. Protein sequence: CASSYPTGRNVYEQYF.